The source of this T cell receptor (beta chain) is a study of T cells after yellow fever vaccination. Study information: It was SMART-Seq v4 Ultra Low Input that prepared the fractions with low cell numbers. Study observations and caveats: Few clonotypes appeared in both CD4 and CD8 compartments.

With regard to this clonotype: The antigen remains undetermined.

Per the germline V gene, CDR1 is MNHEY and CDR2 is SVGEGT. Trimming removed 6 bases at V and 2 bases at J, with 12 bases between. The CDR3 length is 14 residues. The 5'RACE template-switching step produced TCR cDNA and added a universal primer site and UMIs. From the 5' RACE reads, TCRdb called clonotypes with MiXCR, one entry per CDR3 protein. The data hold about 310,000 distinct CDR3 sequences, with approximately 3.8% observed a single time. This sequence was found in a man younger than 35 who received the YFV17D yellow fever vaccine. The rearrangement uses TRBV6-2 or TRBV6-3 and TRBJ2-3, with D perhaps matching TRBD1 (6 bases). Sequencing used PBMCs, obtained on the day of the yellow fever booster vaccination. This CDR3 reads CASSDRSATDTQYF. The CDR3 nucleotides read TGTGCCAGCAGCGACAGGTCCGCCACAGATACGCAGTATTTT.